The 9 T cell receptor beta chains presented below share a single source sample, sequenced in a study of shared clonotypes between healthy human individuals. CD45RO negativity and positive selection for CCR7 defined naive CD8 cells, a population that excluded terminally differentiated effector memory CD45RA+ cells. Libraries were prepared by immunoSEQ multiplex PCR; TCRdb keeps only in-frame clonotypes and omits some of them. The sample includes 550,000 to 600,000 clones, roughly 98% of them seen just once. The sample consisted of naive CD8+ T cells sorted from blood. The source is a young man in good health.

The genes are TRBV7-9 and TRBJ2-2, with D hard to call. Germline values: CDR1 SEHNR, CDR2 FQNEAQ (reference sequence). This CDR3 contains 13 residues. V lost 2 bases and J lost 4, with 5 bases in between. CDR3 protein: CASSLRFTGELFF. The CDR3 DNA is TGTGCCAGCAGCTTAAGGTTCACCGGGGAGCTGTTTTTT.

This sequence joins TRBV27 and TRBJ2-1; the match to TRBD2 covers 10 bases. Germline trimming cut 5 bases from V and 3 bases from J; bases unmatched to any gene: 10. CDR3 length: 17 amino acids. Germline V gene lookup returns CDR1 MNHEY and CDR2 SMNVEV (reference sequence). The CDR3 coding sequence is TGTGCCAGCAGTCCCCTCCCTAGCGGGAGAAGCTACAATGAGCAGTTCTTC. This gives the protein CASSPLPSGRSYNEQFF.

This sequence joins TRBV27 and TRBJ2-1; 11 positions match TRBD2. This CDR3 region has 15 residues. V gave up 7 bases and J gave up 8 bases; unmatched junction bases: 10. CDR1 is MNHEY, CDR2 SMNVEV, per germline (reference sequence). The CDR3 DNA is TGTGCCAGCATTGGTAGCGGGAGGGCCTTGGATGAGCAGTTCTTC. It translates to CASIGSGRALDEQFF.

Of note for this clone: The junction departs from the called germline gene at one end, perhaps through a read error. The chain employs TRBV27 and TRBJ2-7; D is ambiguous. Germline-derived CDR1 and CDR2 are MNHEY and SMNVEV (reference sequence). This CDR3 has 14 residues. CDR3 region: CASSLQVPTYEQYF. The DNA of the CDR3 is TGTGCCAGCAGTTTGCAGGTCCCCACCTACGAACAGTACTTC.

The V and J genes are TRBV2 and TRBJ1-1; TRBD1 might be the D (5 bases). The CDR3 spans 14 residues. V gave up 7 bases and J gave up 1 base, with 13 bases separating them. Germline assignment: CDR1 SNHLY and CDR2 FYNNEI. The DNA of the CDR3 is TGTGCCAGCATCTGGTTAGGGGAGAACACTGAAGCTTTCTTT. It yields the protein CASIWLGENTEAFF.

V is TRBV5-6 and J is TRBJ1-1; a possible D gene is TRBD1 (5 bases). Trimming removed 5 bases from V and 6 bases from J, with 11 bases in between. There are 12 residues in the CDR3. Germline CDR1 and CDR2: SGHDT and YYEEEE. This chain's CDR3 is CASSPQGAEAFF. As DNA, the CDR3 is TGTGCCAGCAGTCCCCAGGGAGCTGAAGCTTTCTTT. Using reference TRBV5-6 and TRBJ1-1 for the parts outside the CDR3, the full variable domain is DAGVTQSPTHLIKTRGQQVTLRCSPKSGHDTVSWYQQALGQGPQFIFQYYEEEERQRGNFPDRFSGHQFPNYSSELNVNALLLGDSALYLCASSPQGAEAFFGQGTRLTVV.

This clone was detected once. The chain recombines TRBV4-3 with TRBJ2-7; 9 nucleotides agree with TRBD2. Germline-derived CDR1 and CDR2 are LGHNA and YSLEER. J was trimmed by 0 bases and V by 3 bases; bases with no gene match: 3. This CDR3 comprises 15 residues. CDR3 sequence: CASSQTSGSSYEQYF. The CDR3 coding sequence is TGCGCCAGCAGCCAGACTAGCGGTAGCTCCTACGAGCAGTACTTC.

The rearrangement uses TRBV19 and TRBJ2-1, with D possibly matching TRBD2 (5 bases). The CDR3 sequence is 14 residues long. The V gene lost 5 bases and the J gene lost 3 bases, with 11 bases spanning the gap. CDR1 is LNHDA and CDR2 is SQIVND in the germline V gene (reference sequence). CDR3 sequence (DNA): TGTGCCAGTAGTCCTACGGGGAGCTACAATGAGCAGTTCTTC. Translated, it gives CASSPTGSYNEQFF.

This clone has more than one count but fewer than ten. This chain's CDR3 is CASSLGLAGEQYF. The CDR3 coding sequence is TGTGCCAGCAGCTTAGGGCTAGCAGGCGAGCAGTACTTC. This chain connects TRBV13 to TRBJ2-7; a weak D match, TRBD2 (5 bases). The germline V gene encodes CDR1 PRHDT and CDR2 FYEKMQ (reference sequence). The CDR3 has 13 amino acids. With 0 bases removed from V and 6 bases from J, the gap between germline ends came to 9 bases. Looking up the rest from reference TRBV13 and TRBJ2-7 gives the full variable domain: AAGVIQSPRHLIKEKRETATLKCYPIPRHDTVYWYQQGPGQDPQFLISFYEKMQSDKGSIPDRFSAQQFSDYHSELNMSSLELGDSALYFCASSLGLAGEQYFGPGTRLTVT.